The sequence of this T cell receptor beta chain was determined in a study of lymphopenia after photon versus proton radiotherapy. This clone was observed a few times. Antigen unknown. Study outcomes and limitations: Post-nadir TCR diversity decline inversely tracked overall survival among those who died. Relative stability marked proton patients; photon patients lost diversity and naive cells. Post-nadir diversity loss with photons came from oligoclonal expansion, particularly CD8+ Temra cells. Only patients who died were analyzed for survival; proton advantage is unproven.

Germline CDR1 and CDR2: SGHNT and YYREEE (reference sequence). Trimming removed 4 bases from V and 4 bases from J, with 9 bases in between. The CDR3 is 12 amino acids. Using immunoSEQ multiplex PCR, the repertoire was profiled, and TCRdb retains in-frame clones only, with some absent. In the table there are about 58,000 clones, approximately 84% of which are singletons. This sample comprised peripheral blood, obtained from a patient treated with proton-based radiotherapy. This TCR derives from a man in his 60s with pancreatic cancer. The chain recombines TRBV5-4 with TRBJ2-7; D unresolved. Written as DNA, the CDR3 is TGTGCCAGCAGCCGCGCAGGTTACGAGCAGTACTTC. Protein sequence: CASSRAGYEQYF.